This entry lists 11 T cell receptor beta chains sequenced from one sample in a study of human T cells and chemical hapten exposure. The time point was: patch test 3, about 24 weeks after DPC sensitization. Treatment given: therapeutic diphenylcyclopropenone sensitization with weekly scalp DPC. TCRdb processed the RACE reads anew with MiXCR; each CDR3 protein has one entry. The data contain some 74,000 distinct CDR3 sequences, roughly 13% of them singletons. Sequencing was performed on whole blood, taken in connection with sensitization to the hapten diphenylcyclopropenone (DPC). These receptors were obtained from a woman in her fifties or sixties with alopecia areata. Some clones in this sample may be carry-over from other donors' samples.

This clonotype has ten or more counts. CDR3 sequence (DNA): TGCAGCGTTCGGACAGGGGCCCTCGGTTCACCCCTCCACTTT. Translated: CSVRTGALGSPLHF. The rearrangement uses TRBV29-1 and TRBJ1-6; TRBD1 matches at 9 bases. The CDR3 runs to 14 residues. CDR1 is SQVTM and CDR2 is ANQGSEA in the germline V gene. V gave up 5 bases and J gave up 9 bases; unmatched junction bases: 8.

The chain couples TRBV2 to TRBJ1-1; 8 nucleotides agree with TRBD1. CDR1 and CDR2 (germline): SNHLY, FYNNEI. V lost 7 bases, J lost 11 bases, and 12 bases stayed unmatched. The CDR3 loop spans 13 amino acids. The CDR3 loop is CASMAGQEEEAFF. In DNA, the CDR3 is TGTGCCAGCATGGCGGGACAGGAGGAAGAGGCTTTCTTT.

The chain recombines TRBV6-6 with TRBJ2-3; 8 bases are a match to TRBD2. The CDR3 is 14 residues long. CDR1 is MNHNY and CDR2 is SVGAGI in the germline V gene (reference sequence). The J segment lost 3 bases and the V segment lost 8 bases, leaving 7 bases of the junction unmatched. CDR3 nucleotides: TGTGCCAGCTTTGCAGCGGGAGTGACAGATACGCAGTATTTT. Residues: CASFAAGVTDTQYF.

Many counts were recorded for this clonotype. The rearrangement joins TRBV3-1 to TRBJ2-3; 12 bases align to TRBD2. With 4 bases clipped from V and 1 base from J, the junction kept 9 bases outside the gene matches. In germline, CDR1 is LGHDT, CDR2 YNNKEL (reference sequence). The CDR3 length is 18 residues. CDR3 DNA: TGTGCCAGCAGCCCCCTAGCGGGAGGGCCTTTCGGCACAGATACGCAGTATTTT. Its protein product is CASSPLAGGPFGTDTQYF.

This sequence joins TRBV11-2 and TRBJ2-5, with 9 positions matching TRBD2. Losses at the gene ends were 6 bases for V and 3 bases for J; bases not matched to a gene: 8. CDR3 length: 15 amino acids. The germline V gene has CDR1 SGHAT and CDR2 FQNNGV. CDR3 sequence reads: CASSYSGSREETQYF. The CDR3 DNA reads TGTGCCAGCAGTTATAGCGGGAGTCGGGAAGAGACCCAGTACTTC.

This clonotype occurred many times. The V and J genes are TRBV20-1 and TRBJ2-3; D possibly corresponds to TRBD2 (5 bases). The germline V gene has CDR1 DFQATT and CDR2 SNEGSKA (reference sequence). With 8 bases removed from V and 1 base from J, the gap between germline ends came to 13 bases. CDR3 length: 13 residues. The CDR3 protein is CSIAPVRTDTQYF. In DNA form, the CDR3 reads TGCAGTATAGCGCCGGTCCGCACAGATACGCAGTATTTT.

This clonotype was detected a few times. The chain links TRBV5-5 to TRBJ1-1, with D perhaps matching TRBD1 (6 bases). V shed 3 bases and J shed 5 bases, with 14 bases lying between them. Germline V CDR1 and CDR2: SGHKS, YYEKEE (reference sequence). The CDR3 has 14 amino acids. The CDR3 DNA sequence: TGTGCCAGCAGCTCCGAGGGGGGCGTGACTGAAGCTTTCTTT. Amino acids: CASSSEGGVTEAFF.

This clonotype was detected many times. A read error may produce the germline difference seen at one junction end. J is TRBJ2-1 and V is TRBV29-1; D is possibly TRBD1 or TRBD2 (5 bases each). Germline CDR1 SQVTM, CDR2 ANQGSEA. The CDR3 has 11 amino acids. The CDR3 spells CSVEDGGPSLF. The CDR3 bases are TGCAGCGTTGAAGATGGGGGTCCCTCGCTCTTC.

This chain uses TRBV4-2 with TRBJ2-1, with D perhaps given as TRBD1 or TRBD2 (5 bases each). V was pared by 0 bases and J by 10 bases, with 10 bases between. The CDR3 runs 13 residues. Germline CDR1 is LGHNA and CDR2 is YNFKEQ. This chain's CDR3 is CASSQDLGTEQFF. CDR3 coding DNA: TGTGCCAGCAGCCAAGATCTGGGGACCGAGCAGTTCTTC.

The V gene is TRBV29-1, the J gene TRBJ1-1; D is unclear. V gave up 5 bases and J gave up 1 base, with 8 bases separating them. Germline CDR1 reads SQVTM; CDR2 reads ANQGSEA. The CDR3 length is 12 residues. The CDR3 is CSVKVSNTEAFF. As DNA, the CDR3 is TGCAGCGTTAAGGTCTCGAACACTGAAGCTTTCTTT.

In its sample, this clonotype was seen a few times. The chain links TRBV13 to TRBJ1-1; maybe TRBD1 (5 bases). Germline CDR1 PRHDT, CDR2 FYEKMQ (reference sequence). The ends were cut back, 7 bases at V and 0 bases at J, with 24 bases in the middle. CDR3 length: 18 residues. As DNA, the CDR3 is TGTGCCAGCATGGGATATACAGGTCTAACTGGGATGAACACTGAAGCTTTCTTT. Residues: CASMGYTGLTGMNTEAFF. The whole variable domain, remainder taken from reference TRBV13 and TRBJ1-1, is AAGVIQSPRHLIKEKRETATLKCYPIPRHDTVYWYQQGPGQDPQFLISFYEKMQSDKGSIPDRFSAQQFSDYHSELNMSSLELGDSALYFCASMGYTGLTGMNTEAFFGQGTRLTVV.